Detailed here is one T cell receptor (beta chain). Its antigen is unknown. This sample is drawn from a study of cytomegalovirus exposure and HLA in healthy donors. Study in general: The same platform used for the 650 to 850 first-cohort repertoires was also used for the 120 or so validation repertoires, as a later analysis reported.

V was clipped by 0 bases and J by 6 bases, with 6 bases between them. The CDR3 loop spans 13 amino acids. Germline lookup yields CDR1 KGHSH and CDR2 LQKENI. General study findings and limits: Reports described diagnosis of cytomegalovirus status by the classifier as highly specific and sensitive. As confirmed in vitro, a few CMV-associated chains were specific for CMV antigens. Researchers catalogued 160 or so TCR beta chains as cytomegalovirus-associated.

Clones were read by immunoSEQ multiplex PCR, and TCRdb kept only the in-frame ones, dropping some. The sample carries 140,000 or so clones, just over 90% recorded once. This clonotype was sampled from a man aged 18 to 35 in good health and CMV-seronegative. Sequenced: PBMCs. The genes are TRBV18 and TRBJ2-4; D is ambiguous. CDR3 protein: CASSPPSLNIQYF. The CDR3 coding sequence is TGTGCCAGCTCACCACCGTCCTTAAACATTCAGTACTTC.